This T cell receptor beta chain was captured by sequencing in a study of T cell repertoires in cytomegalovirus infection. Via MiXCR, TCRdb re-called the reads, giving one row per CDR3 protein. The sample lists approximately 240,000 distinct CDR3 sequences, around 12% seen once, with 1.5% to 2% in the top ten. CDR1 and CDR2 from the germline V gene are SGHRS and YFSETQ. The CDR3 is made up of 14 amino acids. The germline V and J ends were trimmed by 0 bases and 4 bases, with 9 bases remaining between them. The TCR was taken from a human donor in good health (CMV status not recorded). Some clones in this sample may be carry-over from other donors' samples. The sample was PBMCs. V is TRBV5-1 and J is TRBJ2-3, with D uncertain. The DNA of the CDR3 is TGCGCCAGCAGCTTGGCCGTGGAGCCAGATACGCAGTATTTT. Translated, it gives CASSLAVEPDTQYF.